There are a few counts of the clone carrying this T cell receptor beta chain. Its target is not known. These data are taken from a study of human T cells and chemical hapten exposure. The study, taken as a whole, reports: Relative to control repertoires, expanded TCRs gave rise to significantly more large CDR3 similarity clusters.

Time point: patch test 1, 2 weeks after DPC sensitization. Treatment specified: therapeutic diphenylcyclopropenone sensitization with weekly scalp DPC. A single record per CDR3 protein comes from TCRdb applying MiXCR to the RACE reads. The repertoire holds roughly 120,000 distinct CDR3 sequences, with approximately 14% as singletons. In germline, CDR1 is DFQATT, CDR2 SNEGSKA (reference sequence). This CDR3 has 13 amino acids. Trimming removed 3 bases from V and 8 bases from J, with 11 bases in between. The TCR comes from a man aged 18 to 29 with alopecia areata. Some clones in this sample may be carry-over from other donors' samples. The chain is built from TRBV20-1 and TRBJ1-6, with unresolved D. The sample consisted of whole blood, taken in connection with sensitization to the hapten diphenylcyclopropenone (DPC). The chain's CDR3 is CSARLRVDSPLHF. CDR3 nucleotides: TGCAGTGCTAGGCTTAGGGTAGATTCACCCCTCCACTTT.